The next 22 T cell receptor beta chains were all read from a single sample in a study of blood T cell repertoires in COVID-19. Only in-frame clones appear in the TCRdb table, and some are missing; sequencing was by immunoSEQ multiplex PCR. The sample lists 350,000 to 450,000 clones; approximately 86% were seen once. Specimen: peripheral blood. The source of these receptors is a human donor in a cohort sampled during active COVID-19.

The genes are TRBV6-6 and TRBJ1-1; D is unresolved. V shed 7 bases and J shed 3 bases, with 15 bases lying between them. The CDR3 has 14 residues. CDR1 and CDR2 from the germline V gene are MNHNY and SVGAGI (reference sequence). For the CDR3, the DNA is TGTGCCAGCATTCTAAGGCGGGAGGACACTGAAGCTTTCTTT. Its protein is CASILRREDTEAFF.

CDR3 loop: CASSLATTGVAGYTF. The DNA of the CDR3 is TGCGCCAGCAGCTTGGCCACGACAGGGGTTGCGGGCTACACCTTC. The V gene is TRBV5-1, the J gene TRBJ1-2; TRBD1 agrees at 8 bases. V dropped 0 bases and J dropped 8; count of bases not matched to a gene: 9. The CDR3 length is 15 residues. CDR1 is SGHRS, CDR2 YFSETQ, per germline.

The genes are TRBV6-5 and TRBJ2-7; D is perhaps TRBD1 (6 bases). This CDR3 comprises 12 residues. CDR1 is MNHEY and CDR2 is SVGAGI in the germline V gene. Trimming removed 5 bases from V and 6 bases from J, with 11 bases in between. The CDR3: CASSPLGGEQYF. The CDR3 DNA follows: TGTGCCAGCAGTCCCTTAGGGGGCGAGCAGTACTTC.

This CDR3 reads CSVDEGGAGNEQFF. DNA for the CDR3: TGCAGCGTAGATGAAGGGGGCGCGGGGAATGAGCAGTTCTTC. The gene calls are TRBV29-1 and TRBJ2-1; perhaps TRBD1 as D (7 bases). The CDR3 is made up of 14 amino acids. Germline V gene lookup returns CDR1 SQVTM and CDR2 ANQGSEA. The V and J ends lost 6 bases and 7 bases respectively, with 19 bases between them.

This chain uses TRBV11-3 with TRBJ2-7; 9 bases line up with TRBD1. The V gene end was trimmed by 4 bases and the J gene end by 5 bases; junction bases not matched to a gene: 6. Germline assignment: CDR1 SGHNT and CDR2 YENEEA. The CDR3 has 14 residues. The CDR3 reads CASSSTGGNHEQYF. The CDR3 nucleotides read TGTGCCAGCAGCTCGACAGGGGGTAATCACGAGCAGTACTTC.

DNA of the CDR3: TGTGCCAGCAGACAAATCTGGAGGAGGACTGAAGCTTTCTTT. Its protein product is CASRQIWRRTEAFF. The gene calls are TRBV6-6 and TRBJ1-1, with D uncertain. Deletions cut 6 bases from V and 5 bases from J, with 16 bases between. The germline gives CDR1 MNHNY, CDR2 SVGAGI (reference sequence). The CDR3 totals 14 residues.

V is TRBV30 and J is TRBJ2-1, with TRBD2 as a possible D gene (5 bases). CDR1 is GTSNPN, CDR2 SVGIG, per germline (reference sequence). V dropped 2 bases and J dropped 8 bases, with 10 bases sitting between them. This CDR3 comprises 12 residues. CDR3 residues: CAWSTGNYEQFF. CDR3 bases: TGTGCCTGGAGTACGGGGAACTATGAGCAGTTCTTC.

This rearrangement joins TRBV7-9 to TRBJ2-7; TRBD2 aligns across 7 bases. This CDR3 comprises 16 residues. J lost 3 bases, V lost 5 bases, and 13 bases had no gene match. Per germline, CDR1 SEHNR and CDR2 FQNEAQ (reference sequence). CDR3 sequence reads: CASSPHRLADHYEQYF. The DNA of the CDR3 is TGTGCCAGCAGCCCTCATCGGCTAGCGGACCACTACGAGCAGTACTTC.

This sequence joins TRBV29-1 and TRBJ2-7; the D gene is possibly TRBD2 (6 bases). Germline V lookup: CDR1 SQVTM, CDR2 ANQGSEA. The CDR3 is 13 amino acids. Trimming removed 7 bases at V and 3 bases at J, with 16 bases between. The CDR3: CSAGDSSHYEQYF. In DNA, the CDR3 is TGCAGCGCCGGGGACTCGAGCCACTACGAGCAGTACTTC.

V gene TRBV7-3 combines with J gene TRBJ1-6; the D gene is possibly TRBD1 (5 bases). This CDR3 has 14 residues. V gave up 0 bases and J gave up 5 bases, with 5 bases separating them. Germline values: CDR1 SGHTA, CDR2 FQGTGA. CDR3 bases: TGTGCCAGCAGCTTAACAGGGGATAATTCACCCCTCCACTTT. It specifies CASSLTGDNSPLHF.

The chain links TRBV21-1 to TRBJ2-5; the table's D gene call, TRBD2, was not cross checked with the DNA. TRBV21-1 is marked as a pseudogene. The CDR3 has 17 amino acids. The CDR3 DNA reads as TGTGCCAGCAGTATCACCTTTTCGGGGACTAGACAAGAGACCCAGTACTTC. This gives the protein CASSITFSGTRQETQYF.

The gene calls are TRBV7-2 and TRBJ1-1; TRBD1 is a possible D gene (5 bases). The germline V gene has CDR1 SGHTA and CDR2 FQGNSA. The CDR3 is 13 amino acids. Trimming pared 5 bases from V and 4 bases from J, leaving 11 bases between. DNA of the CDR3: TGTGCCAGCAGCCCAACAGGTGGCACTGAAGCTTTCTTT. This sequence encodes CASSPTGGTEAFF.

The chain uses TRBV5-1 and TRBJ2-5; 12 positions match TRBD2. Germline CDR1 and CDR2: SGHRS and YFSETQ. V lost 0 bases, J lost 7 bases, and 28 bases stayed unmatched. This CDR3 comprises 23 residues. DNA for the CDR3: TGCGCCAGCAGCTTGGCGGCCCGATTTCCTACTAGCGGGGGGCGGATGGGGAGATGGACCCAGTACTTC. Residues: CASSLAARFPTSGGRMGRWTQYF.

This rearrangement joins TRBV7-3 to TRBJ2-3; 8 nucleotides align to TRBD1. Trimming took 4 bases from V and 2 from J; bases not matched to a gene: 5. This CDR3 contains 15 residues. Germline CDR1 and CDR2: SGHTA and FQGTGA. The CDR3 nucleotides are TGTGCCAGCAGCTCGAGGACAGGGTCCACAGATACGCAGTATTTT. This sequence encodes CASSSRTGSTDTQYF.

The chain combines TRBV15 with TRBJ2-1; TRBD2 matches at 9 bases. CDR1 is LNHNV, CDR2 YYDKDF, per germline (reference sequence). This CDR3 region has 17 residues. V lost 4 bases, J lost 8 bases, and 15 bases stayed unmatched. CDR3 sequence reads: CATSTEMPSGMRDEQFF. As DNA, the CDR3 is TGTGCCACCAGCACCGAGATGCCTAGCGGGATGCGGGATGAGCAGTTCTTC.

This chain uses TRBV5-6 with TRBJ1-1; D is perhaps TRBD1 (6 bases). V lost 3 bases and J 1 base, leaving 13 bases between the germline ends. Per the germline V gene, CDR1 is SGHDT and CDR2 is YYEEEE. The CDR3 is made up of 15 amino acids. CDR3 sequence (DNA): TGTGCCAGCAGCTCTGTGACCAGGGGGAACACTGAAGCTTTCTTT. It translates to CASSSVTRGNTEAFF.

The rearrangement joins TRBV20-1 to TRBJ2-1; maybe TRBD1 (5 bases). CDR1 is DFQATT and CDR2 is SNEGSKA in the germline V gene (reference sequence). The CDR3 loop spans 13 amino acids. Trimming cost V 3 bases and J 6 bases, with 12 bases left between them. CDR3 sequence reads: CSASLPGLNEQFF. The CDR3 nucleotides read TGCAGTGCTAGTCTTCCAGGGCTCAATGAGCAGTTCTTC.

Only one count was recorded for this clone. The chain combines TRBV3-1 (or the pseudogene TRBV3-2) with TRBJ2-3; D gene unclear. CDR3 length equals 14 residues. Germline CDR1 reads LGHDT; CDR2 reads YNNKEL (reference sequence). Trimming took 4 bases from V and 1 from J, leaving 9 bases between them. The CDR3: CASSRDLRTDTQYF. In nucleotides, the CDR3 is TGTGCCAGCAGCCGCGACTTACGCACAGATACGCAGTATTTT.

V is TRBV5-1 and J is TRBJ2-1; 8 bases align to TRBD2. CDR3 length equals 18 residues. Trimming removed 3 bases from V and 0 bases from J; junction bases left unmatched: 11. Germline V CDR1 and CDR2: SGHRS, YFSETQ. The chain's CDR3 is CASSSGLVPFSSYNEQFF. The CDR3 DNA reads TGCGCCAGCAGCTCGGGACTAGTTCCATTCAGCTCCTACAATGAGCAGTTCTTC.

The chain uses TRBV7-8 and TRBJ2-7; no clear D gene. Deletions cut 0 bases from V and 2 bases from J, with 8 bases between. The V gene's germline CDR1 is SGHVS and CDR2 FQNEAQ. The CDR3 is 14 amino acids. Here the CDR3 reads CASSLALQTYEQYF. Written as DNA, the CDR3 is TGTGCCAGCAGCTTAGCGTTACAAACCTACGAGCAGTACTTC.

The rearrangement joins TRBV5-1 to TRBJ2-1, with TRBD1 matching over 10 bases. Germline values: CDR1 SGHRS, CDR2 YFSETQ. The CDR3 spans 18 residues. The V and J ends lost 3 bases and 2 bases, in that order; junction bases with no gene match: 11. The CDR3 DNA reads TGCGCCAGCAGCTATGGGACAGGGGCGGGGAGGGCCTACAATGAGCAGTTCTTC. It is translated as CASSYGTGAGRAYNEQFF.

The chain recombines TRBV10-2 with TRBJ1-1, with 7 nucleotides matching TRBD1. The CDR3 has 14 amino acids. Germline CDR1 and CDR2: WSHSY and SAAADI. The V and J ends lost 8 bases and 1 base, in that order; junction bases with no gene match: 7. DNA for the CDR3: TGCGCCAGCTCCGTTCAGGGGGGGAACACTGAAGCTTTCTTT. Protein: CASSVQGGNTEAFF.